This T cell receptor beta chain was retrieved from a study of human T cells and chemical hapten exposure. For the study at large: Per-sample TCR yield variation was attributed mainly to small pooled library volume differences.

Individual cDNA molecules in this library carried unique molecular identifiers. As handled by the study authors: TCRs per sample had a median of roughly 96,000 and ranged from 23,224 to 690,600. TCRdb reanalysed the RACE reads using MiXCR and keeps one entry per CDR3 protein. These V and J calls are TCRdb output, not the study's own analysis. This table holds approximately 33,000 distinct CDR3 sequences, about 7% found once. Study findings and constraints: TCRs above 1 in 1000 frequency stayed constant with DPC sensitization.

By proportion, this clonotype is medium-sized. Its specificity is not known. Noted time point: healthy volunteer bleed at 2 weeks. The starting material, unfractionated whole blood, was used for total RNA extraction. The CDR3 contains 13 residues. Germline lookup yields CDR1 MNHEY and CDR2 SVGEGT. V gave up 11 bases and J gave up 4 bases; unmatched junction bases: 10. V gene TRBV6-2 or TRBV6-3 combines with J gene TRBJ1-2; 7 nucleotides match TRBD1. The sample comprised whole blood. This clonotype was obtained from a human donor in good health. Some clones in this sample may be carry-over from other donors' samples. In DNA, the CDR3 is TGTGCCGGGACCACAGGGGACGGCTATGGCTACACCTTC. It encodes CAGTTGDGYGYTF.